A single sample is the source of the 29 T cell receptor beta chains below, sequenced in a study of CD8 T cells in ankylosing spondylitis. General study results and limits: The study identified a TCR beta motif of under 10 highly homologous variants that appeared characteristic of ankylosing spondylitis blood.

Each CDR3 protein gets one entry after TCRdb re-called the 5' RACE reads with MiXCR. The sample comprises about 480,000 distinct CDR3 sequences, roughly 17% of which are singletons, and 0.85% to 1.3% rests with the top ten. Antigens for these TCRs are unknown. Specimen: blood, either unsorted or a sorted T cell fraction (not recorded which). These receptors originate from a male donor with ankylosing spondylitis.

In this sample, this clonotype turned up a few times. The rearrangement links TRBV6-1 to TRBJ1-6; a possible D gene is TRBD1 (5 bases). The CDR3 totals 16 residues. The germline V gene encodes CDR1 MNHNS and CDR2 SASEGT. Trimming stripped 5 bases from V and 10 bases from J, with 21 bases between. The CDR3 sequence: CASSRGSGGFRSPLHF. The CDR3 coding sequence is TGTGCCAGCAGTAGAGGGTCTGGGGGGTTTAGGTCACCCCTCCACTTT.

This clonotype was found a few times. The chain recombines TRBV20-1 with TRBJ2-7, with D unresolved. The CDR3 is 13 amino acids. Germline-derived CDR1 and CDR2 are DFQATT and SNEGSKA (reference sequence). Deletions cut 3 bases from V and 2 bases from J, with 11 bases between. CDR3 sequence reads: CSASFLLPYEQYF. The CDR3 DNA follows: TGCAGTGCTAGTTTCCTTCTCCCCTACGAGCAGTACTTC.

This clonotype was seen only a few times. CDR3 amino acids: CASSPQGWEKLFF. The CDR3, as DNA: TGTGCCAGCAGTCCACAGGGGTGGGAAAAACTGTTTTTT. The V call is TRBV2, the J call TRBJ1-4, with 7 positions matching TRBD1. CDR1 is SNHLY and CDR2 is FYNNEI in the germline V gene. V lost 5 bases, J lost 8 bases, and 5 bases stayed unmatched. The CDR3 is 13 amino acids.

In this sample, this clonotype turned up a few times. The chain is built from TRBV6-5 and TRBJ1-1; D gene ambiguous. The length of the CDR3 is 15 residues. Germline V gives CDR1 MNHEY, CDR2 SVGAGI. V was clipped by 2 bases and J by 3 bases, with 13 bases between them. As DNA, the CDR3 is TGTGCCAGCAGTTACCTGAGGGTAGGAGACACTGAAGCTTTCTTT. Amino acid sequence: CASSYLRVGDTEAFF.

The chain carries TRBV2 and TRBJ1-5; D call uncertain. Trimming took off 4 bases at V and 2 bases at J, with 12 bases between the two ends. The V gene's germline CDR1 is SNHLY and CDR2 FYNNEI. This CDR3 region has 15 residues. Here the CDR3 reads CASSVLYGGNQPQHF. The DNA of the CDR3 is TGTGCCAGCAGTGTGTTGTACGGAGGCAATCAGCCCCAGCATTTT.

The chain has TRBV6-5 and TRBJ2-2; TRBD2 matches 7 bases. Germline V gives CDR1 MNHEY, CDR2 SVGAGI. The ends lost 0 bases at V and 3 bases at J; junction bases unmatched: 13. CDR3 length: 19 amino acids. As DNA, the CDR3 is TGTGCCAGCAGTTACTCGATCCAATCAGCGGGGAGGGACACCGGGGAGCTGTTTTTT. Its protein is CASSYSIQSAGRDTGELFF.

The chain employs TRBV20-1 and TRBJ2-3, with D hard to call. V was pared by 3 bases and J by 8 bases, with 15 bases between. The CDR3 loop spans 13 amino acids. Germline V CDR1 and CDR2: DFQATT, SNEGSKA (reference sequence). CDR3 residues: CSARITESGTQYF. The CDR3 DNA sequence: TGCAGTGCTAGGATTACGGAGTCCGGTACGCAGTATTTT.

This chain connects TRBV4-3 to TRBJ2-1; 7 bases align to TRBD2. The CDR3 runs to 15 residues. Germline-derived CDR1 and CDR2 are LGHNA and YSLEER. Trimming cost V 0 bases and J 7 bases; bases outside gene matches: 6. CDR3 region: CASSQEREYRNEQFF. Here the CDR3 DNA reads TGCGCCAGCAGCCAAGAGCGGGAGTATCGGAATGAGCAGTTCTTC.

This clonotype has just a few counts. The chain carries TRBV12-3 or TRBV12-4 and TRBJ2-2, with a possible D match to TRBD2 (7 bases). The CDR3 has 14 amino acids. V dropped 5 bases and J dropped 4 bases, with 11 bases sitting between them. CDR3 residues: CASSRGGSTGELFF. The CDR3 DNA is TGTGCCAGCAGTAGGGGGGGATCCACCGGGGAGCTGTTTTTT.

The V call is TRBV6-1, the J call TRBJ2-4, with TRBD1 identical over 7 bases. The CDR3 is 13 residues long. With V trimmed by 6 bases and J by 8 bases, 7 bases remained unmatched. CDR1 MNHNS and CDR2 SASEGT come from the germline V gene. The CDR3 loop is CASSPDRSHIQYF. CDR3 nucleotides: TGTGCCAGCAGCCCGGACAGGTCGCACATTCAGTACTTC.

A few counts support this clonotype. The chain employs TRBV20-1 and TRBJ1-2, with TRBD1 matching 7 bases. The V segment lost 6 bases and the J segment 4 bases; nucleotides outside the gene matches: 11. The CDR3 is 14 residues long. Germline V gene lookup returns CDR1 DFQATT and CDR2 SNEGSKA (reference sequence). CDR3 sequence (DNA): TGCAGTGCCGCTTCGACAGGGCAAGGCTATGGCTACACCTTC. Translated: CSAASTGQGYGYTF.

This clonotype has a handful of counts. The chain couples TRBV20-1 to TRBJ1-1; TRBD1 matches 7 bases. Per germline, CDR1 DFQATT and CDR2 SNEGSKA (reference sequence). Trimming removed 5 bases from V and 2 bases from J; junction bases left unmatched: 5. The CDR3 has 13 residues. CDR3 loop: CSAHRTGNTEAFF. The DNA of the CDR3 is TGCAGTGCTCATCGGACAGGAAACACTGAAGCTTTCTTT.

This clonotype was seen only a few times. This chain connects TRBV18 to TRBJ1-5, with a weak D call TRBD1 (5 bases). V was trimmed by 3 bases and J by 4 bases, leaving 13 bases between them. From germline, CDR1 is KGHSH and CDR2 LQKENI. The CDR3 is 15 amino acids. The CDR3 is CASSPGQEGNQPQHF. The DNA for the CDR3 is TGTGCCAGCTCACCTGGGCAGGAGGGGAATCAGCCCCAGCATTTT.

The rearrangement uses TRBV6-1 and TRBJ1-4; TRBD1 agrees at 10 bases. CDR1 MNHNS and CDR2 SASEGT come from the germline V gene. This CDR3 spans 16 amino acids. The ends lost 5 bases at V and 7 bases at J; junction bases unmatched: 10. The CDR3 region has the DNA TGTGCCAGCAGTCCGGCCCCGGGACAGGGGTTTGAAAAACTGTTTTTT. It codes for CASSPAPGQGFEKLFF.

The chain is built from TRBV6-1 and TRBJ1-1; possibly TRBD1 for D (6 bases). From germline, CDR1 is MNHNS and CDR2 SASEGT. The CDR3 has 14 amino acids. V lost 2 bases, J lost 7 bases, and 14 bases lay in between. CDR3 DNA: TGTGCCAGCAGTGAATTTACGGGGGCCGGTGAAGCTTTCTTT. Its translation: CASSEFTGAGEAFF.

The chain couples TRBV12-3 or TRBV12-4 to TRBJ1-2, with a weak D call TRBD1 (5 bases). Trimming removed 3 bases at V and 7 bases at J, with 18 bases between. The CDR3 loop spans 15 amino acids. This CDR3 reads CASSFAGGVGGGYTF. For the CDR3, the DNA is TGTGCCAGCAGTTTTGCCGGGGGAGTAGGTGGTGGCTACACCTTC.

The rearrangement links TRBV7-9 to TRBJ1-3; 7 bases are shared with TRBD1. CDR1 is SEHNR and CDR2 is FQNEAQ in the germline V gene (reference sequence). The CDR3 has 15 residues. The V gene end was trimmed by 5 bases and the J gene end by 1 base; junction bases not matched to a gene: 5. The DNA for the CDR3 is TGTGCCAGCAGCACAGACAGGGTTTCTGGAAACACCATATATTTT. This gives the protein CASSTDRVSGNTIYF.

CDR3: CASSLRGDQETQYF. The CDR3 nucleotides read TGTGCCAGCAGTTTGAGGGGGGATCAAGAGACCCAGTACTTC. The chain combines TRBV12-3 or TRBV12-4 with TRBJ2-5; D might be TRBD1 or TRBD2, each matching 6 bases. This CDR3 contains 14 residues. Between the trimmed V and J ends, which lost 3 bases and 2 bases, there was a span of 10 bases.

V and J are TRBV7-2 and TRBJ2-4; D uncertain. CDR1 is SGHTA and CDR2 is FQGNSA in the germline V gene. The V end lost 4 bases, the J end lost 0 bases, and 10 bases lay between the germline ends. The CDR3 is made up of 15 amino acids. The CDR3 DNA reads TGTGCCAGCAGCTACCGGTATTTAGCCAAAAACATTCAGTACTTC. Translating gives CASSYRYLAKNIQYF.

This clonotype was found a few times. The rearrangement uses TRBV3-1 and TRBJ2-5; D could derive from TRBD1 or TRBD2 (5 bases each). There are 15 residues in the CDR3. Trimming pared 4 bases from V and 2 bases from J, leaving 14 bases between. Germline CDR1 and CDR2: LGHDT and YNNKEL (reference sequence). The CDR3 is CASSLLGTAQETQYF. In DNA, the CDR3 is TGTGCCAGCAGCCTTTTAGGGACGGCTCAAGAGACCCAGTACTTC.

The V and J genes are TRBV2 and TRBJ2-3; D perhaps matches TRBD2 (6 bases). CDR1 is SNHLY, CDR2 FYNNEI, per germline. The CDR3 extends over 13 amino acids. Trimming removed 6 bases from V and 7 bases from J, with 14 bases in between. The CDR3, as DNA: TGTGCCAGCAGCGCCCGACTAGAACATACGCAGTATTTT. This gives the protein CASSARLEHTQYF. Full variable domain (rest looked up from reference TRBV2 and TRBJ2-3): EPEVTQTPSHQVTQMGQEVILRCVPISNHLYFYWYRQILGQKVEFLVSFYNNEISEKSEIFDDQFSVERPDGSNFTLKIRSTKLEDSAMYFCASSARLEHTQYFGPGTRLTVL.

The chain is built from TRBV20-1 and TRBJ1-2; D is uncertain. Germline V gene data show CDR1 as DFQATT and CDR2 as SNEGSKA (reference sequence). Trimming took off 1 base at V and 7 bases at J, with 16 bases between the two ends. The CDR3 totals 14 residues. CDR3 coding DNA: TGCAGTGCTAGAGCGGCCCGGGGAGGCAGTGGCTACACCTTC. Protein: CSARAARGGSGYTF.

This clonotype was picked up a small number of times. This chain connects TRBV6-2 or TRBV6-3 to TRBJ1-5; the D gene is possibly TRBD1 (5 bases). V dropped 2 bases and J dropped 3 bases, with 11 bases sitting between them. The CDR3 has 15 residues. Germline V lookup: CDR1 MNHEY, CDR2 SVGEGT. CDR3 sequence (DNA): TGTGCCAGCAGTTACAAGACAGATTACAATCAGCCCCAGCATTTT. It encodes CASSYKTDYNQPQHF.

This clonotype appeared a few times. This sequence joins TRBV11-2 and TRBJ2-7; D is ambiguous. V gave up 5 bases and J gave up 3 bases, with 14 bases separating them. Looked up from germline, CDR1 is SGHAT and CDR2 is FQNNGV. The CDR3 is 14 amino acids. CDR3 bases: TGTGCCAGCAGCCCCGGACGGGCCCGCTACGAGCAGTACTTC. It encodes CASSPGRARYEQYF.

The chain uses TRBV18 and TRBJ2-1; 8 nucleotides match TRBD1. The trim removed 6 bases at V and 9 bases at J, leaving 10 bases unmatched. The CDR3 has 14 amino acids. Per germline, CDR1 KGHSH and CDR2 LQKENI. CDR3 sequence: CASSDGTGKFEQFF. The CDR3 DNA is TGTGCCAGCTCCGACGGGACAGGAAAATTTGAGCAGTTCTTC.

The chain has TRBV28 and TRBJ2-2; TRBD2 aligns across 11 bases. The CDR3 consists of 16 residues. The V segment lost 6 bases and the J segment 4 bases; nucleotides outside the gene matches: 7. Germline-derived CDR1 and CDR2 are MDHEN and SYDVKM. The CDR3 nucleotides are TGTGCCAGCAGAAGAACCGGGACTAGCGGCACCGGGGAGCTGTTTTTT. Its protein product is CASRRTGTSGTGELFF.

The gene calls are TRBV12-3 or TRBV12-4 and TRBJ2-7; 7 bases match TRBD2. J lost 0 bases, V lost 6 bases, and 8 bases had no gene match. CDR3 length equals 15 residues. The CDR3 DNA follows: TGTGCCAGCAGGTCACTAGCGAGGAGCTCCTACGAGCAGTACTTC. Amino acids: CASRSLARSSYEQYF.

This clonotype showed up just a few times. The gene calls are TRBV4-3 and TRBJ2-7, with TRBD1 matching 12 bases. With V trimmed by 1 base and J by 5 bases, 6 bases remained unmatched. The CDR3 has 16 residues. Per germline, CDR1 LGHNA and CDR2 YSLEER. CDR3 DNA: TGCGCCAGCAGCCAAGCCGTCGGGACAGGGGGCCACGAGCAGTACTTC. Its translation: CASSQAVGTGGHEQYF.

The chain has TRBV6-5 and TRBJ2-7, with 8 bases aligning to TRBD2. Germline V gives CDR1 MNHEY, CDR2 SVGAGI. This CDR3 has 15 residues. Losses at the gene ends were 2 bases for V and 3 bases for J; bases not matched to a gene: 6. CDR3 sequence (DNA): TGTGCCAGCAGTTACACGACGGCGGGAGGCTACGAGCAGTACTTC. This sequence encodes CASSYTTAGGYEQYF.